This T cell receptor (beta chain) was recovered during a study of blood T cells in healthy people across ages. The CDR3 covers 13 residues. The germline V and J ends were trimmed by 5 bases and 3 bases, with 9 bases remaining between them. In its sample, this clonotype was seen many times. The second PCR ran roughly 6 to 12 cycles with a sample-barcoded 5' primer and J-beta primers. Each CDR3 protein gets one entry after TCRdb re-called the 5' RACE reads with MiXCR. The sample lists more than 1,400,000 distinct CDR3 sequences, about 43% occurring once. The TCR comes from a woman aged 18-29 years in good health. The sample comprised blood. The chain joins TRBV12-3 or TRBV12-4 to TRBJ2-3; the D gene is possibly TRBD1 (5 bases). The CDR3 region has the DNA TGTGCCAGCAGTCTCAGGGAAACAGATACGCAGTATTTT. Its translation is CASSLRETDTQYF.